Below are 7 T cell receptor beta chains sequenced from a single sample in a study of identical twins. TCRdb recomputed calls from the 5' RACE reads with MiXCR, one row per CDR3 protein. This table has fewer than 350,000 distinct CDR3 sequences, more than 6.5% appearing once. This sample was also put to use in a study of yellow fever vaccine responses in identical twins.

Sequenced: memory (CD45RO+) T cells sorted from blood. These receptors were obtained from a woman aged 18 to 35 in good health.

The CDR3 here is CASRITSPGELFF. The DNA for the CDR3 is TGTGCCAGCAGAATAACTAGCCCCGGGGAGCTGTTTTTT. This rearrangement joins TRBV6-1 to TRBJ2-2; perhaps TRBD2 as D (6 bases). CDR3 size: 13 residues. CDR1 MNHNS and CDR2 SASEGT come from the germline V gene. Trimming pared 6 bases from V and 6 bases from J, leaving 11 bases between.

The chain employs TRBV3-1 and TRBJ1-4; 11 nucleotides match TRBD1. V was pared by 1 base and J by 6 bases, with 1 base of the junction left unmatched. CDR3 size: 15 residues. CDR1 is LGHDT and CDR2 is YNNKEL in the germline V gene (reference sequence). The CDR3 sequence is CASSQAGQGDEKLFF. In DNA form, the CDR3 reads TGTGCCAGCAGCCAAGCGGGACAGGGGGATGAAAAACTGTTTTTT.

The V call is TRBV15, the J call TRBJ1-5; D call uncertain. CDR1 and CDR2 from the germline V gene are LNHNV and YYDKDF (reference sequence). Trimming removed 3 bases from V and 1 base from J, with 7 bases in between. The CDR3 extends over 14 amino acids. The CDR3: CATSRAESNQPQHF. The CDR3, as DNA: TGTGCCACCAGCAGGGCTGAGAGCAATCAGCCCCAGCATTTT.

Concerning this clonotype: The CDR3 ends on some other residue instead of the conserved phenylalanine or tryptophan, so this is likely a read error. This sequence joins TRBV11-2 and TRBJ2-1; no clear D. Germline V CDR1 and CDR2: SGHAT, FQNNGV. The length of the CDR3 is 12 residues. V lost 1 base to trimming and J lost 10 bases, with 8 bases between them. CDR3 sequence reads: CASSLGSLEQFL. The CDR3 coding sequence is TGTGCCAGCAGCTTAGGTAGCTTAGAGCAGTTCTTA.

This clonotype was recorded a few times. The rearrangement joins TRBV5-5 to TRBJ2-7; TRBD1 matches 8 bases. CDR1 and CDR2 from the germline V gene are SGHKS and YYEKEE (reference sequence). J was trimmed by 3 bases and V by 4 bases; bases with no gene match: 6. This CDR3 is 14 amino acids long. The CDR3 sequence is CASSAGQAVYEQYF. Written as DNA, the CDR3 is TGTGCCAGCAGCGCGGGACAGGCCGTCTACGAGCAGTACTTC.

V usage is TRBV20-1 and J usage is TRBJ2-1; 9 nucleotides line up with TRBD2. This CDR3 has 14 residues. V trimming: 2 bases; J trimming: 8 bases; junction bases outside the gene matches: 7. Per the germline V gene, CDR1 is DFQATT and CDR2 is SNEGSKA (reference sequence). DNA for the CDR3: TGCAGTGCTAGAAGTAGCGGGAGCCTAGATGAGCAGTTCTTC. Amino acids: CSARSSGSLDEQFF.

In its sample, this clonotype was seen a few times. The chain employs TRBV5-6 and TRBJ2-1; 14 bases fit TRBD2. J was trimmed by 7 bases and V by 2 bases; bases with no gene match: 11. The germline V gene has CDR1 SGHDT and CDR2 YYEEEE. The CDR3 has 18 residues. The CDR3 DNA sequence: TGTGCCAGCAGCTTCCCGACTAGCGGGAGGGCCGCTACAAATGAGCAGTTCTTC. Its protein product is CASSFPTSGRAATNEQFF.